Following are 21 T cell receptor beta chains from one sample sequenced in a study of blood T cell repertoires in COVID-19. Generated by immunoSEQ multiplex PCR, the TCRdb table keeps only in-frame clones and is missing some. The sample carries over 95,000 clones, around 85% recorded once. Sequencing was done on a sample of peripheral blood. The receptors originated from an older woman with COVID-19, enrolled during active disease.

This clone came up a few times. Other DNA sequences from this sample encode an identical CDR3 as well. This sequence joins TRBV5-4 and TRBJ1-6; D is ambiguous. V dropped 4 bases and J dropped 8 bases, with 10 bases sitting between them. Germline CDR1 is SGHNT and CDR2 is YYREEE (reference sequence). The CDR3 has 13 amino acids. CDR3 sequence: CASSLDRDSPLHF. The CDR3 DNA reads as TGTGCCAGCAGCCTGGACCGAGATTCACCCCTCCACTTT.

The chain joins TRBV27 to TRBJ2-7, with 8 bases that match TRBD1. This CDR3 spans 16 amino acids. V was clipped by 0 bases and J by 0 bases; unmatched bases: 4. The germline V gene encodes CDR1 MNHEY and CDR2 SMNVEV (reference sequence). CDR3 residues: CASSLSNTGGSYEQYF. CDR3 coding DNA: TGTGCCAGCAGTTTATCCAATACAGGGGGCTCCTACGAGCAGTACTTC.

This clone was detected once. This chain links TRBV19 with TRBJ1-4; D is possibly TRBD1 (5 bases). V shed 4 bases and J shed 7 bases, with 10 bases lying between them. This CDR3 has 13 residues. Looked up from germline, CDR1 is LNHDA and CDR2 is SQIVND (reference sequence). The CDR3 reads CASSKGDSEKLFF. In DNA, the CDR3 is TGTGCCAGTAGTAAAGGGGACTCTGAAAAACTGTTTTTT.

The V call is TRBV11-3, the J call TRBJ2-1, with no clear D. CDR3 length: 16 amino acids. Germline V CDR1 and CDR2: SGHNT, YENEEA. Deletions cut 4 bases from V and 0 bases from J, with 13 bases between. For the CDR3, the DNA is TGTGCCAGCAGCTCCCGCTCCATCGGCTCCTACAATGAGCAGTTCTTC. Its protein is CASSSRSIGSYNEQFF. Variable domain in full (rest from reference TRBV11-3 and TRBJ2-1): EAGVVQSPRYKIIEKKQPVAFWCNPISGHNTLYWYLQNLGQGPELLIRYENEEAVDDSQLPKDRFSAERLKGVDSTLKIQPAELGDSAVYLCASSSRSIGSYNEQFFGPGTRLTVL.

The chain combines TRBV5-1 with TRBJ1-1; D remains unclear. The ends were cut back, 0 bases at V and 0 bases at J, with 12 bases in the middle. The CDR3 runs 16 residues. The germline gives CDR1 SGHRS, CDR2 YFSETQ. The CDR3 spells CASSLGFPGLNTEAFF. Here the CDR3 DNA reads TGCGCCAGCAGCTTGGGTTTTCCAGGCCTGAACACTGAAGCTTTCTTT.

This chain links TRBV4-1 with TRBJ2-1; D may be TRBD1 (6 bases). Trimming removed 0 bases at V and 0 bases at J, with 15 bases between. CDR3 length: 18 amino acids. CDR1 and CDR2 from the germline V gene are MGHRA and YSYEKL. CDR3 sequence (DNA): TGCGCCAGCAGCCAAGAGAGTCCAGGGGCGAGCTCCTACAATGAGCAGTTCTTC. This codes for CASSQESPGASSYNEQFF.

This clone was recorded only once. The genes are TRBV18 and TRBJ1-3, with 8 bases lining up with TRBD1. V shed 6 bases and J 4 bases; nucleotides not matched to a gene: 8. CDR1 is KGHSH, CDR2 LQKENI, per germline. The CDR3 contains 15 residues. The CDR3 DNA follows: TGTGCCAGCTCCGAGACAGGGGCCAACGGAAACACCATATATTTT. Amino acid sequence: CASSETGANGNTIYF. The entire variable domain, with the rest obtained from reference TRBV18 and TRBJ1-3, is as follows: NAGVMQNPRHLVRRRGQEARLRCSPMKGHSHVYWYRQLPEEGLKFMVYLQKENIIDESGMPKERFSAEFPKEGPSILRIQQVVRGDSAAYFCASSETGANGNTIYFGEGSWLTVV.

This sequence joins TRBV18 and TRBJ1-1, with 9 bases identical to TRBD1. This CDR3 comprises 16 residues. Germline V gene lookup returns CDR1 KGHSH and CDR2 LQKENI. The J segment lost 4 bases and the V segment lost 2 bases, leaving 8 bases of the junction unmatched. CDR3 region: CASSPIPRTGATEAFF. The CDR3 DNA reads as TGTGCCAGCTCACCAATCCCCCGGACAGGGGCCACTGAAGCTTTCTTT.

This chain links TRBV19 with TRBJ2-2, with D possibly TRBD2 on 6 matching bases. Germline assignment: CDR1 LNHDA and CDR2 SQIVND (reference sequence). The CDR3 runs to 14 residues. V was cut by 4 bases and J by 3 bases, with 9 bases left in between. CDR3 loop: CASSRGEDTGELFF. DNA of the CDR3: TGTGCCAGTAGTAGAGGGGAGGACACCGGGGAGCTGTTTTTT.

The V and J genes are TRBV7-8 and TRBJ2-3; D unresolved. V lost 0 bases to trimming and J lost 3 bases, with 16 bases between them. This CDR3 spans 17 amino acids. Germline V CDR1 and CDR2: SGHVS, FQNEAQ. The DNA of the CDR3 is TGTGCCAGCAGCTTAGCGCTGGGCCGCCGGCTAACAGATACGCAGTATTTT. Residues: CASSLALGRRLTDTQYF.

CDR3 loop: CASSSQGQGGYTF. The CDR3 nucleotides are TGTGCCAGCAGTTCCCAGGGACAGGGGGGCTACACCTTC. This rearrangement joins TRBV6-9 to TRBJ1-2, with 10 nucleotides matching TRBD1. The CDR3 sequence is 13 residues long. V trimming: 4 bases; J trimming: 8 bases; junction bases outside the gene matches: 4. Germline CDR1 reads MNHGY; CDR2 reads SVAAGI.

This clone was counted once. The CDR3 DNA reads TGTGCCAGCAGCTTGGACAGGGGGACCTGGGAACACACTGAAGCTTTCTTT. Translated, it gives CASSLDRGTWEHTEAFF. The gene calls are TRBV7-9 and TRBJ1-1; 10 nucleotides match TRBD1. The CDR3 is 17 residues long. V shed 3 bases, J shed 3 bases, and the junction held 10 bases outside the gene matches. Germline V CDR1 and CDR2: SEHNR, FQNEAQ (reference sequence).

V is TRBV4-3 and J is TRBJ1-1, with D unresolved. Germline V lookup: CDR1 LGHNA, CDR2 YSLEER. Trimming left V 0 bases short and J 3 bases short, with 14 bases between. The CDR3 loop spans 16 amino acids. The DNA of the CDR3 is TGCGCCAGCAGCCAAGACGGGTACGATCTGGACACTGAAGCTTTCTTT. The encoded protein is CASSQDGYDLDTEAFF.

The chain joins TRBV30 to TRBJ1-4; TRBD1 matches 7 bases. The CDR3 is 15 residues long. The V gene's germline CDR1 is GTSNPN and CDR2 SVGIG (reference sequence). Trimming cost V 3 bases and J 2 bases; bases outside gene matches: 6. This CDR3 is CAWSVETGTNEKLFF. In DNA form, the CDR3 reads TGTGCCTGGAGCGTGGAGACAGGGACTAATGAAAAACTGTTTTTT.

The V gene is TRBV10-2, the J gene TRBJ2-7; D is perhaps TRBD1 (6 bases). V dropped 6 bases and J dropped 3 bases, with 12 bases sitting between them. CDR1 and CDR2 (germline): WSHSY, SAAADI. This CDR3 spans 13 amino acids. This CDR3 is CASSQGSDYEQYF. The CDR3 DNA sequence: TGCGCCAGCAGCCAGGGGTCCGACTACGAGCAGTACTTC.

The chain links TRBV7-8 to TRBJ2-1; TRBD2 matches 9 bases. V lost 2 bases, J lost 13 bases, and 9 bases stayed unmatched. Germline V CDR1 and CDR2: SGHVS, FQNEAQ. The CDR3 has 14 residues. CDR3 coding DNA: TGTGCCAGCAGCTTACAAGGTCGCGGGGGGGTACAGTTCTTC. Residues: CASSLQGRGGVQFF.

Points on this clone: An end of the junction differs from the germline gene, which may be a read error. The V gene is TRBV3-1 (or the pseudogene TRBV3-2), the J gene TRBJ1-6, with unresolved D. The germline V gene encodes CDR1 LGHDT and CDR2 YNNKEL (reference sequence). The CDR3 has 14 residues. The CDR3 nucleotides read TGTGCCAGCAGCCAAGCCTCCCATAATTCACCCCTCCACTTT. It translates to CASSQASHNSPLHF.

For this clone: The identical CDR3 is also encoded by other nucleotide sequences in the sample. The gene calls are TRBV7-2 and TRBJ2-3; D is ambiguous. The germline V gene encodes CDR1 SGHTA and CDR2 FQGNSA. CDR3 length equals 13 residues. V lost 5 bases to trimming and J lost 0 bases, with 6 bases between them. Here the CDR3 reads CASSGQSTDTQYF. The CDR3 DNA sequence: TGTGCCAGCAGCGGGCAAAGCACAGATACGCAGTATTTT.

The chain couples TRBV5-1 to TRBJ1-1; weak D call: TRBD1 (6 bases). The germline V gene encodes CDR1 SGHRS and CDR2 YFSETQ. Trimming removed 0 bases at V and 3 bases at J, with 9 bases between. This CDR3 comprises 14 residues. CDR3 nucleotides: TGCGCCAGCAGCTTGGGAGGGGGAGACACTGAAGCTTTCTTT. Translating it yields CASSLGGGDTEAFF.

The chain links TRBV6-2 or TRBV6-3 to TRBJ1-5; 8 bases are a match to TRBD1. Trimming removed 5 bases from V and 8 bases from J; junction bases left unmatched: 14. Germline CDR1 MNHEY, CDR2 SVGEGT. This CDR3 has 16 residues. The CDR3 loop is CASSALRTGTGEPQHF. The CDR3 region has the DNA TGTGCCAGCAGTGCTTTACGGACAGGGACTGGAGAGCCCCAGCATTTT.

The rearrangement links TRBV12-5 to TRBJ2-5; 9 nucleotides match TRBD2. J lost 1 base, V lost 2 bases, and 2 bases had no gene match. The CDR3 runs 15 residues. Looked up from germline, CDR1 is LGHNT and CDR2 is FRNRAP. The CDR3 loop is CASGLSSGGQETQYF. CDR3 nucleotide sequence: TGTGCTAGTGGTTTGAGTAGCGGGGGCCAAGAGACCCAGTACTTC.